This paragraph covers one TCR beta chain sequence. The antigen remains undetermined. The sample is drawn from a study of PD-1 blockade in classical Hodgkin lymphoma. On the study more broadly: Patients in the cohort were put on intravenous nivolumab, 3 mg/kg every 2 weeks. Points from the study as a whole: The authors excluded patients who started nivolumab under 1 year after ASCT.

The table came from immunoSEQ multiplex PCR; TCRdb's copy has only in-frame clones and leaves some out. This table holds 7,000 to 8,500 clones, 76% found once. The CDR3 is made up of 16 amino acids. Germline V gene data show CDR1 as MNHEY and CDR2 as SVGAGI. After removal of 0 bases from V and 2 bases from J, the junction contained 4 bases not matched to a gene. Time point given: cycle 4 day 1 (C4D1), after 6 weeks of nivolumab. Relapse after autologous stem cell transplantation occurred in every patient, and brentuximab vedotin exposure varied. Best outcomes ranged across complete response, partial response and progressive disease.

The chain has TRBV6-5 and TRBJ2-3; 8 bases match TRBD2. The TCR originated in a human donor with classical Hodgkin lymphoma. The sample consisted of peripheral blood mononuclear cells (PBMCs), taken before the fourth cycle of nivolumab. The CDR3 region is CASSYSAGADTDTQYF. In DNA form, the CDR3 reads TGTGCCAGCAGTTACTCAGCGGGGGCGGACACAGATACGCAGTATTTT.